Following are 17 T cell receptor beta chains from one sample sequenced in a study of T cells after posttransplantation cyclophosphamide. TCRdb's table, derived via immunoSEQ multiplex PCR, lists solely in-frame clones and lacks some. The sample yields roughly 3,700 clones, approximately 86% seen once. A marrow graft followed busulfan-fludarabine conditioning, with cyclophosphamide on days +3 and +4. The specimen comprised CD4+ T cells sorted from blood, sampled just over 240 days after a stem cell transplant with posttransplant cyclophosphamide. The receptors here all came from a male patient in his thirties who received an allogeneic stem cell transplant from a related donor, was CMV-positive, and had no GVHD. A share of the T cells may be of graft donor origin.

The chain combines TRBV18 with TRBJ1-2; D call uncertain. Germline V gene sequence: CDR1 KGHSH, CDR2 LQKENI. V lost 2 bases to trimming and J lost 3 bases, with 10 bases between them. CDR3 length: 14 amino acids. CDR3 sequence (DNA): TGTGCCAGCTCACCAAAGCGGGCTGACTATGGCTACACCTTC. Encoded protein: CASSPKRADYGYTF.

This chain links TRBV5-8 with TRBJ2-3, with D perhaps matching TRBD2 (5 bases). The CDR3 totals 18 residues. V was clipped by 1 base and J by 2 bases, with 20 bases between them. Germline CDR1 SGHTS, CDR2 YDEGEE. The CDR3 protein is CASSLYIIAGRDTDTQYF. Here the CDR3 DNA reads TGTGCCAGCAGCTTGTATATAATCGCGGGTCGAGACACAGATACGCAGTATTTT.

This clone has more than one count but fewer than ten. This rearrangement joins TRBV6-1 to TRBJ2-7, with 12 bases aligning to TRBD2. J was trimmed by 6 bases and V by 5 bases; bases with no gene match: 5. Germline V gene data show CDR1 as MNHNS and CDR2 as SASEGT. The CDR3 covers 14 residues. The DNA for the CDR3 is TGTGCCAGCAGTTCTAGCGGGAGGGATATCGAGCAGTACTTC. Protein product: CASSSSGRDIEQYF.

This sequence joins TRBV10-3 and TRBJ1-4; the match to TRBD1 covers 7 bases. Germline V gene sequence: CDR1 ENHRY, CDR2 SYGVKD. Unmatched junction bases numbered 4, after V lost 4 bases and J lost 5 bases. The CDR3 contains 14 residues. CDR3 coding DNA: TGTGCCATCAGTGCCCGAGGGGGCAATGAAAAACTGTTTTTT. It codes for CAISARGGNEKLFF.

This chain uses TRBV18 with TRBJ2-7; TRBD2 matches 9 bases. CDR3 length: 15 residues. Germline V gives CDR1 KGHSH, CDR2 LQKENI. With V trimmed by 3 bases and J by 4 bases, 7 bases remained unmatched. CDR3 DNA: TGTGCCAGCTCACCCCCGAGCGGGGGGCCGTACGAGCAGTACTTC. As protein: CASSPPSGGPYEQYF.

This sequence joins TRBV5-1 and TRBJ1-5, with 7 positions matching TRBD1. The V gene's germline CDR1 is SGHRS and CDR2 YFSETQ. The trim removed 4 bases at V and 3 bases at J, leaving 4 bases unmatched. CDR3 length: 14 amino acids. CDR3 in amino acids: CASSRTGVNQPQHF. Here the CDR3 DNA reads TGCGCCAGCAGCAGGACAGGAGTCAATCAGCCCCAGCATTTT.

The genes are TRBV7-2 and TRBJ2-7, with 10 bases aligning to TRBD2. The junction had 10 bases not matched to a gene; V was cut back by 2 bases and J by 6 bases. The CDR3 has 16 residues. Per the germline V gene, CDR1 is SGHTA and CDR2 is FQGNSA. The CDR3 sequence is CASSLLVSSGSIEQYF. The CDR3 nucleotides read TGTGCCAGCAGCTTATTAGTTTCTAGCGGGAGTATCGAGCAGTACTTC.

With regard to this clone: Relative to the germline gene, one junction end is altered; a read error may explain this. The V gene is TRBV7-7, the J gene TRBJ2-5; TRBD1 matches at 8 bases. Germline loops: CDR1 SSHAT, CDR2 FNYEAQ (reference sequence). This CDR3 contains 14 residues. CDR3 coding DNA: TGTGCTAGCAGCGCCAGGGGGCCGGGAGAGACCCAGTACTTC. Encoded protein: CASSARGPGETQYF.

The chain recombines TRBV23-1 with TRBJ1-4, with D perhaps TRBD1 (5 bases). TRBV23-1 is known as an ORF, though its function is uncertain. The CDR3 contains 15 residues. The germline V and J ends were trimmed by 2 bases and 7 bases, with 14 bases remaining between them. CDR3 region: CASSQPPPQAEKLFF. The CDR3 DNA sequence: TGCGCCAGCAGTCAACCGCCTCCACAGGCTGAAAAACTGTTTTTT.

Remarks on this clone: A junction end diverges from the germline sequence, so it may reflect a read error. This sample also contains other DNA sequences that code for the same CDR3. The J gene is TRBJ1-6, the V gene TRBV23-1; 9 bases line up with TRBD1. TRBV23-1 is reported as an ORF; its role is uncertain. This CDR3 region has 17 residues. CDR3 protein: CASSLPLLQGANSPLHF. CDR3 nucleotides: TGCGCCAGCAGTCTCCCGCTCTTACAGGGGGCGAATTCCCCCCTCCACTTT.

Concerning this clone itself: The junction does not match germline at one end; this may be a read error. The J gene is TRBJ2-1, the V gene TRBV7-3; 7 nucleotides line up with TRBD2. This CDR3 is built from 15 residues. Germline assignment: CDR1 SGHTA and CDR2 FQGTGA. The DNA of the CDR3 is TGTGCCAGCAGATTAACTGGGACTATCCACAATGAGCAGTTCTTC. It is translated as CASRLTGTIHNEQFF.

The chain links TRBV4-2 to TRBJ2-3, with D perhaps TRBD2 (7 bases). Germline V gives CDR1 LGHNA, CDR2 YNFKEQ. This CDR3 spans 14 amino acids. V lost 8 bases to trimming and J lost 3 bases, with 15 bases between them. CDR3: CASRGGGQTDTQYF. The CDR3 DNA reads TGTGCCAGCCGGGGAGGGGGGCAGACAGATACGCAGTATTTT.

This clone was recorded only once. The chain recombines TRBV13 with TRBJ2-2, with 8 bases matching TRBD2. V lost 5 bases, J lost 8 bases, and 13 bases stayed unmatched. Germline CDR1 is PRHDT and CDR2 is FYEKMQ (reference sequence). CDR3 size: 16 residues. CDR3 DNA sequence: TGTGCCAGCAGCCCCCCCTTAGCGGGGTCTTGGGGGGAGCTGTTTTTT. It is translated as CASSPPLAGSWGELFF.

The V and J genes are TRBV18 and TRBJ1-5, with D perhaps TRBD1 (5 bases). The CDR3 has 15 amino acids. Germline V gene lookup returns CDR1 KGHSH and CDR2 LQKENI. V shed 3 bases and J shed 6 bases, with 15 bases lying between them. The CDR3 nucleotides are TGTGCCAGCTCACCTTCTCTGGAGGGGACTCAGCCCCAGCATTTT. Amino acid sequence: CASSPSLEGTQPQHF.

V usage is TRBV7-2 and J usage is TRBJ2-5, with TRBD2 matching over 12 bases. The CDR3 length is 17 residues. Germline assignment: CDR1 SGHTA and CDR2 FQGNSA. V gave up 1 base and J gave up 1 base; unmatched junction bases: 4. The CDR3: CASSLGGLAGIQETQYF. Here the CDR3 DNA reads TGTGCCAGCAGCTTAGGAGGACTAGCGGGAATCCAAGAGACCCAGTACTTC.

This rearrangement joins TRBV19 to TRBJ1-1; D ambiguous. The germline gives CDR1 LNHDA, CDR2 SQIVND (reference sequence). V lost 1 base and J lost 4, with 7 bases in between. The CDR3 totals 13 residues. CDR3 DNA: TGTGCCAGTAGTATAGTGGAGGGCACTGAAGCTTTCTTT. The encoded protein is CASSIVEGTEAFF.

This clone was found a few times. The rearrangement joins TRBV30 to TRBJ2-1, with D possibly being TRBD2 (5 bases). Trimming removed 0 bases at V and 13 bases at J, with 10 bases between. The CDR3 is 11 residues long. CDR1 and CDR2 (germline): GTSNPN, SVGIG (reference sequence). The CDR3 DNA reads as TGTGCCTGGAGTGTCAGCGGTGATCAGTTCTTC. It is translated as CAWSVSGDQFF.